The clone carrying this T cell receptor (beta chain) was picked up one time. Trimming took off 0 bases at V and 6 bases at J, with 14 bases between the two ends. The V gene's germline CDR1 is LGHNA and CDR2 YSLEER. The CDR3 totals 16 residues. This sample is drawn from a study of monozygotic twins with cystic fibrosis. The table came from immunoSEQ multiplex PCR; TCRdb's copy has only in-frame clones and leaves some out. Of tens of thousands of clones listed, 97% are singletons. The TCR comes from a girl aged 5-17 years with cystic fibrosis. The specimen sequenced was blood. J is TRBJ2-2 and V is TRBV4-3; no clear D gene. DNA of the CDR3: TGCGCCAGCAGCCAAGACAGTTCCCCTAGGGCCGGGGAGCTGTTTTTT. Its translation is CASSQDSSPRAGELFF.